This T cell receptor (beta chain) is from a study of shared clonotypes between healthy human individuals. Several immunoSEQ plates held equal portions of the genomic DNA taken from each subset. Here immunoSEQ multiplex PCR was the method, and the copy in TCRdb shows in-frame clones only, minus some. The sample consists of hundreds of thousands of clones, about 95% of them appearing once. CD8 cells regarded as naive lacked CD45RO, were positively chosen for CCR7, and omitted terminally differentiated effector memory CD45RA+ cells. The CDR3 runs to 14 residues. Losses at the gene ends were 5 bases for V and 1 base for J; bases not matched to a gene: 2. Germline V gene data show CDR1 as SGHTA and CDR2 as FQGTGA.

The chain is built from TRBV7-3 and TRBJ2-3, with 8 nucleotides matching TRBD1. The clonotype was recovered from a woman aged 25 to 39 in good health. The sample taken for sequencing was naive CD8+ T cells sorted from blood. The CDR3 sequence: CASSGGQGTDTQYF. The CDR3 bases are TGTGCCAGCAGCGGGGGACAGGGCACAGATACGCAGTATTTT.